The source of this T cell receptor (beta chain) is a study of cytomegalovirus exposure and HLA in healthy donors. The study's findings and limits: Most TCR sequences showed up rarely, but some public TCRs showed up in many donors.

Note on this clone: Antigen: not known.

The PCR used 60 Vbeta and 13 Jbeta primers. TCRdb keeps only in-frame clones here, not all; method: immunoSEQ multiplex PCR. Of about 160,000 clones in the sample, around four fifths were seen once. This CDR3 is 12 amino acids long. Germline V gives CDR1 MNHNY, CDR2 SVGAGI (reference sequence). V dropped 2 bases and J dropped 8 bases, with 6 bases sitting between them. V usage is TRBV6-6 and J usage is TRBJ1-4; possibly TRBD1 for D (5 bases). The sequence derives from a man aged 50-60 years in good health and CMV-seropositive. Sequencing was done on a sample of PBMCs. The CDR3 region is CASSYDREKLFF. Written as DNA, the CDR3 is TGTGCCAGCAGTTACGACAGAGAAAAACTGTTTTTT.